This is a list of T cell receptor beta chains from one sample in a study of regulatory T cells in long-lasting Graves disease. Each CDR3 protein is one row after TCRdb ran MiXCR on the multiplex PCR reads. Among some 330,000 distinct CDR3 sequences, roughly 10% were seen once, and the ten largest hold about 19%. The same sample was also used in a study of T cells in Graves' hyperthyroidism and ophthalmopathy.

The specimen comprised peripheral blood mononuclear cells (PBMCs), sampled at new diagnosis, from a patient treated with antithyroid drugs. Receptors were obtained from a woman in her late teens or twenties with Graves disease. Both conserved end residues are part of each CDR3. The order of the fields is D gene, clone size, V gene, J gene, CDR3 DNA, CDR3 protein. A D gene is named only where the DNA matches it firmly. Size tells how often a clone was seen (once, few, many) or the class of an expanded clone, and some rows leave it out.

>-|many|TRBV28|TRBJ2-1
TGTGCCAGCAGTAAAGACGGGGCGATCCGAAATGAGCAGTTCTTC
CASSKDGAIRNEQFF
>-|-|TRBV15|TRBJ2-1
TGTGCCACCAAAGGACTGAATGAGCAGTTCTTC
CATKGLNEQFF
>-|once|TRBV19|TRBJ2-7
TGTGCCAGTATGGGGAGTCCCTCCTACGAGCAGTACTTC
CASMGSPSYEQYF
>-|many|TRBV20-1|TRBJ1-4
TGCAGTGCTAGCACAGGGAATCAACTGTTTTTT
CSASTGNQLFF
>-|once|TRBV20-1|TRBJ1-1
TGCAGTGCTAGAAAATCTCACACTGAAGCTTTCTTT
CSARKSHTEAFF
>-|many|TRBV7-9|TRBJ2-1
TGTGCCAGCAGCCAGTCCAGCGCGGATGAGCAGTTCTTC
CASSQSSADEQFF
>TRBD2|-|TRBV25-1|TRBJ2-3
TGTGCCAGCAGTGAATTAGCGAGGGAGGGCCCAGATACGCAGTATTTT
CASSELAREGPDTQYF
>-|few|TRBV9|TRBJ2-2
TGTGCCAGCAGCGTACAGGGGAGCGCCGGGGAGCTGTTTTTT
CASSVQGSAGELFF
>TRBD1|many|TRBV7-2|TRBJ2-3
TGTGCCATCACGACAGGGGGGGCAGATACGCAGTATTTT
CAITTGGADTQYF
>-|-|TRBV12-3/TRBV12-4|TRBJ2-2
TGTGCCAGCAGTTTCCTAAAACGAGCCGGGGGGCTGTTTTTT
CASSFLKRAGGLFF
>-|-|TRBV6-2/TRBV6-3|TRBJ2-1
TGTGCCAGCAGAGGCTTTCCCTACAATGAGCAGTTCTTC
CASRGFPYNEQFF
>-|many|TRBV27|TRBJ2-7
TGTGCCAGCAGTTTAAAAGTTGGCTACGAGCAGTACTTC
CASSLKVGYEQYF
>TRBD2|few|TRBV7-3|TRBJ2-3
TGTGCCAGCAGCGCAGGGAGGACTAGCGAGGCAGATACGCAGTATTTT
CASSAGRTSEADTQYF
>-|many|TRBV15|TRBJ2-1
TGTGCCACCAAAGAACGGTTTGGCAATGAGCAGTTCTTC
CATKERFGNEQFF
>-|-|TRBV4-3|TRBJ1-4
TGCGCCAGCAGCCCCAGTGGGGGGCAAGGGGAAAAACTGTTTTTT
CASSPSGGQGEKLFF
>-|many|TRBV12-3/TRBV12-4|TRBJ1-1
TGTGCCAGCAGCCGCCCGGCACACTACACTGAAGCTTTCTTT
CASSRPAHYTEAFF
>-|-|TRBV3-1|TRBJ2-3
TGTGCCAGCAGCCAGTTATCTAGCTTGCGGAACACAGATACGCAGTATTTT
CASSQLSSLRNTDTQYF
>TRBD2|many|TRBV6-1|TRBJ2-1
TGTGCCAGCAGTCCACTACTAATTCTAGCGGGGGCCCGTAATGAGCAGTTCTTC
CASSPLLILAGARNEQFF
>TRBD2|-|TRBV6-1|TRBJ2-3
TGTGCCAGCAGTGCCCTGGGGCGCGGGGGGACAGATACGCAGTATTTT
CASSALGRGGTDTQYF
>-|few|TRBV12-3/TRBV12-4|TRBJ2-2
TGTGCCAGCAGTCCACATGGCCGGGGGAACACCGGGGAGCTGTTTTTT
CASSPHGRGNTGELFF
>-|many|TRBV7-2|TRBJ1-2
TGTGCCAGCAGCTTATATGACAGGCAGGGTGGCTACACCTTC
CASSLYDRQGGYTF
>TRBD1|-|TRBV19|TRBJ2-4
TGTGCCAGTAGTTCAGGGACAGAGATAGCCAAAAACATTCAGTACTTC
CASSSGTEIAKNIQYF
>TRBD1|many|TRBV19|TRBJ1-2
TGTGCCAGTAGCCCACTCGGACAGGGGCCCAACTATGGCTACACCTTC
CASSPLGQGPNYGYTF
>-|many|TRBV12-3/TRBV12-4|TRBJ2-3
TGTGCCAGCAGTTCACCAGCGGGAAGGGGGTTCACAGATACGCAGTATTTT
CASSSPAGRGFTDTQYF
>-|-|TRBV6-1|TRBJ2-1
TGTGCCAGCAGACCCCGACTGCGATACAATGAGCAGTTCTTC
CASRPRLRYNEQFF
>-|many|TRBV28|TRBJ1-1
TGTGCCAGCAATACCGGGGGATCAATGAACACTGAAGCTTTCTTT
CASNTGGSMNTEAFF
>TRBD1|-|TRBV7-9|TRBJ1-2
TGTGCCAGCAGCTCCCTCTCGGGACAGGTGGATGGCTACACCTTC
CASSSLSGQVDGYTF
>-|many|TRBV2|TRBJ2-3
TGTGCCAGCAGTGAAGCGCTTCGGGGAGATACGCAGTATTTT
CASSEALRGDTQYF
>-|many|TRBV6-2/TRBV6-3|TRBJ1-2
TGTGCCAGCAGTTGGGCGGACAGCCTCTATGGCTACACCTTC
CASSWADSLYGYTF
>TRBD2|many|TRBV2|TRBJ2-3
TGTGCCAGCAGTCCCGGACTAGCGGGAGTAAGGGATACGCAGTATTTT
CASSPGLAGVRDTQYF
>TRBD2|-|TRBV12-3/TRBV12-4|TRBJ2-1
TGTGCCAGCAGTTTAAGGGGGGGGACTAGCGGGGGGGGGGGACTTGGATACAATGAGCAGTTCTTC
CASSLRGGTSGGGGLGYNEQFF
>-|many|TRBV28|TRBJ1-4
TGTGCCAGCAGTTCCGGGAGGGCTAATGAAAAACTGTTTTTT
CASSSGRANEKLFF
>-|many|TRBV9|TRBJ1-2
TGTGCCAGCAGCGTAGAGGCAGACGACTCTAACTATGGCTACACCTTC
CASSVEADDSNYGYTF
>TRBD2|-|TRBV6-1|TRBJ2-1
TGTGCCAGCAGTGAGTCCAGCGGGGGGTACAATGAGCAGTTCTTC
CASSESSGGYNEQFF
>-|-|TRBV24-1|TRBJ2-1
TGTGCCACCAGCGATACAGACACGAACAATGAGCAGTTCTTC
CATSDTDTNNEQFF
>TRBD2|many|TRBV4-3|TRBJ2-7
TGCGCCAGCAGCCAAGAGTTTCATCGGGGGGCCTACGAGCAGTACTTC
CASSQEFHRGAYEQYF
>-|few|TRBV24-1|TRBJ2-1
TGTGCCACCTCGGGGAGGACTTGGTCCAATGAGCAGTTCTTC
CATSGRTWSNEQFF
>-|many|TRBV11-2|TRBJ1-1
TGTGCCAGCACCCCCCAGAGGTCGAACACTGAAGCTTTCTTT
CASTPQRSNTEAFF
>-|many|TRBV2|TRBJ1-2
TGTGCCAGCAGTGAAAACCGACTAATTTACTATGGCTACACCTTC
CASSENRLIYYGYTF
>TRBD1|many|TRBV6-4|TRBJ1-5
TGTGCCAGCAGGAGGTTAAAACTCGGGACAGAGCTCAATCAGCCCCAGCATTTT
CASRRLKLGTELNQPQHF
>TRBD2|many|TRBV20-1|TRBJ2-7
TGCAGTGCTAGAGGGGTAGCGGGAGGTACCTACGAGCAGTACTTC
CSARGVAGGTYEQYF
>TRBD2|many|TRBV10-1|TRBJ2-2
TGCGCCAGCAGTCCGGGACTAGTTACCGGGGAGCTGTTTTTT
CASSPGLVTGELFF
>TRBD2|-|TRBV29-1|TRBJ2-1
TGCAGCGTCCTTAATCCAACTAGCGGGAGTACAAATGAGCAGTTCTTC
CSVLNPTSGSTNEQFF
>TRBD1|few|TRBV20-1|TRBJ2-7
TGCAGTGCTCAGGGACAGCTCTCCTACGAGCAGTACTTC
CSAQGQLSYEQYF
>TRBD2|many|TRBV20-1|TRBJ2-5
TGCAGTGCTGCGGAGACTAGCGGGGGGAAAGAGACCCAGTACTTC
CSAAETSGGKETQYF
>TRBD2|many|TRBV9|TRBJ2-5
TGTGCCAGCACTACCTTAGCGGGGCCCGGGGAGACCCAGTACTTC
CASTTLAGPGETQYF